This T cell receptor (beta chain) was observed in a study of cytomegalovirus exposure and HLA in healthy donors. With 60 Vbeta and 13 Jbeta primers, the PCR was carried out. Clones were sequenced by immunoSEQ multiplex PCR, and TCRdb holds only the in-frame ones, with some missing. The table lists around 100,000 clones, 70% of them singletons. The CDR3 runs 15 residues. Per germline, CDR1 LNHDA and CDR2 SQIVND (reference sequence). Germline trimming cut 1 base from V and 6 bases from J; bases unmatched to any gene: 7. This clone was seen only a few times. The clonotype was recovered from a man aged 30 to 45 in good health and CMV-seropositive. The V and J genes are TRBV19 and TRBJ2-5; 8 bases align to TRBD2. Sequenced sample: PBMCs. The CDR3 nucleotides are TGTGCCAGTAGTATAGGAGGCGGGAGGATAAAGACCCAGTACTTC. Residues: CASSIGGGRIKTQYF.